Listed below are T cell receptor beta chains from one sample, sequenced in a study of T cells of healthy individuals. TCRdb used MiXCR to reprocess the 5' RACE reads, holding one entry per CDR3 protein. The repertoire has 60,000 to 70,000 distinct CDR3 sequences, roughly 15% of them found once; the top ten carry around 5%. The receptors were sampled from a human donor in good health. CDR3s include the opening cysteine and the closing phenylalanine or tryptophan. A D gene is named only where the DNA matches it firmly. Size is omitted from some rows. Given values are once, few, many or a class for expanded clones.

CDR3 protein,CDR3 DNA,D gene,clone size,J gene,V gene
CASSLGQGSSGNTIYF,TGTGCCAGCAGCTTAGGACAGGGAAGCTCTGGAAACACCATATATTTT,TRBD1,NA,TRBJ1-3,TRBV7-6
CASSVTPQRNTEAFF,TGTGCCAGCAGCGTAACCCCACAGAGGAACACTGAAGCTTTCTTT,NA,many,TRBJ1-1,TRBV9
CASSEQDYGFGGYTF,TGTGCCAGCAGTGAACAGGACTACGGGTTCGGTGGCTACACCTTC,NA,NA,TRBJ1-2,TRBV2
CATSTAGGSTLNEKLFF,TGTGCCACCTCAACGGCAGGGGGCTCGACACTTAATGAAAAACTGTTTTTT,TRBD1,many,TRBJ1-4,TRBV28
CASSARRDTKTQYF,TGTGCCAGCAGCGCCCGCCGGGACACAAAGACCCAGTACTTC,NA,NA,TRBJ2-5,TRBV7-2
CASRPQINEKLFF,TGTGCCAGCAGGCCACAGATTAATGAAAAACTGTTTTTT,NA,many,TRBJ1-4,TRBV12-3/TRBV12-4
CASSVRGTNTGELFF,TGTGCCAGCAGTGTCCGGGGAACTAACACCGGGGAGCTGTTTTTT,NA,few,TRBJ2-2,TRBV2
CASNQYGGSTDTQYF,TGTGCCAGCAACCAATACGGGGGGAGCACAGATACGCAGTATTTT,TRBD2,NA,TRBJ2-3,TRBV11-2
CASSSEGISRWETQYF,TGTGCCAGCAGTTCTGAGGGGATTTCGAGGTGGGAGACCCAGTACTTC,NA,few,TRBJ2-5,TRBV27
CASSYLFTGGNSPLHF,TGCGCCAGCAGCTATCTTTTTACAGGGGGTAATTCACCCCTCCACTTT,TRBD1,NA,TRBJ1-6,TRBV5-1
CASSPALGYEQYF,TGTGCCAGCAGCCCCGCCCTAGGCTACGAGCAGTACTTC,NA,NA,TRBJ2-7,TRBV7-9
CALNLGQINEKLFF,TGTGCCTTAAACCTGGGACAGATTAATGAAAAACTGTTTTTT,TRBD1,many,TRBJ1-4,TRBV30
CASSGLVSGNTDTQYF,TGTGCCAGCAGCGGCCTGGTTAGCGGGAACACCGATACGCAGTATTTT,TRBD2,NA,TRBJ2-3,TRBV12-3/TRBV12-4
CASSTDSSSNQPQHF,TGTGCCAGTAGTACTGACTCCTCTAGCAATCAGCCCCAGCATTTT,NA,many,TRBJ1-5,TRBV19
CASSARTSGGDTQYF,TGTGCCAGCAGTGCTCGGACTAGCGGCGGGGATACGCAGTATTTT,TRBD2,many,TRBJ2-3,TRBV2
CSVEGRMGEKLFF,TGCAGCGTTGAGGGGAGAATGGGTGAAAAACTGTTTTTT,NA,many,TRBJ1-4,TRBV29-1
CASRQRTGLYEQYF,TGTGCCAGCAGGCAAAGGACAGGACTGTACGAGCAGTACTTC,TRBD1,few,TRBJ2-7,TRBV6-6